The clone carrying this TCR beta chain occurred a few times. The antigen remains unidentified. The data originate from a study of T-cell memory formation after mild COVID-19. General observations from the study: CD4+ contracting clones were found mainly in CM and EM, and CD8+ ones in EMRA. The second-wave clones peaking on day 37 were not confirmed as SARS-CoV-2-specific.

TCRdb ran MiXCR on the 5' RACE reads and lists one entry per CDR3 protein. Here the sample spans under 300,000 distinct CDR3 sequences, roughly 18% being singletons. Germline values: CDR1 MGHDK, CDR2 SYGVNS. The ends were cut back, 4 bases at V and 5 bases at J, with 9 bases in the middle. The CDR3 totals 13 residues. The sample consisted of PBMCs or a T cell subset sorted from them (not recorded which). The chain couples TRBV25-1 to TRBJ2-1, with D possibly being TRBD1 or TRBD2 (5 bases each). This receptor was taken from a man younger than 30 who had mild COVID-19 (a few samples of this study predate the infection). Cell type and time point are not known. The CDR3 DNA sequence: TGTGCCAGCAGTGCCGGGACGGACAATGAGCAGTTCTTC. It specifies CASSAGTDNEQFF. The full variable domain, in which reference TRBV25-1 and TRBJ2-1 provide the parts outside the CDR3, is EADIYQTPRYLVIGTGKKITLECSQTMGHDKMYWYQQDPGMELHLIHYSYGVNSTEKGDLSSESTVSRIRTEHFPLTLESARPSHTSQYLCASSAGTDNEQFFGPGTRLTVL.